Listed here are 9 T cell receptor beta chains from one sample, sequenced in a study of CXCR3-negative and CXCR3-positive naive CD8 T cells. Libraries of TRB cDNA were made by 5' RACE and carried UMIs. One entry per CDR3 protein, without DNA, is what TCRdb gives after re-calling the 5' RACE reads. The sample's table shows under 25,000 distinct CDR3 sequences. Sequencing was done on a sample of memory CD8+ T cells from blood. The origin of the receptors is a human donor in good health. Some clones in this sample may be carry-over from other donors' samples.

The chain uses TRBV20-1 and TRBJ2-7; the TCRdb D gene call, TRBD2, has no DNA to confirm it. The CDR3 is made up of 13 amino acids. The V gene's germline CDR1 is DFQATT and CDR2 SNEGSKA (reference sequence). The CDR3 protein is CSARGASDYEQYF.

J is TRBJ2-6 and V is TRBV6-2 or TRBV6-3. In germline, CDR1 is MNHEY, CDR2 SVGEGT. The CDR3 has 16 amino acids. The CDR3 spells CASSGVIGSGANVLTF.

The chain links TRBV20-1 to TRBJ2-5; TCRdb gives TRBD2 as the D gene, but with no DNA this cannot be confirmed. The germline V gene encodes CDR1 DFQATT and CDR2 SNEGSKA (reference sequence). The CDR3 sequence is 13 residues long. The CDR3 protein is CSARGGAQETQYF.

The chain combines TRBV6-5 with TRBJ2-3; TCRdb's D gene call, TRBD1, goes unchecked for lack of DNA. Looked up from germline, CDR1 is MNHEY and CDR2 is SVGAGI. The CDR3 is 15 residues long. CDR3 region: CASSEGTGDTDTQYF.

This chain joins TRBV4-2 and TRBJ1-1. The CDR3 runs 13 residues. Germline V gives CDR1 LGHNA, CDR2 YNFKEQ. CDR3 sequence: CASSQEGYTEAFF.

The chain employs TRBV2 and TRBJ2-1; TCRdb proposes TRBD2, but this gene call is untestable without DNA. The CDR3 length is 16 residues. From germline, CDR1 is SNHLY and CDR2 FYNNEI. The CDR3 reads CASSELTSGYNNEQFF.

The chain employs TRBV7-9 and TRBJ2-1; lacking DNA, the TRBD1 call made by TCRdb goes unchecked. The CDR3 has 15 amino acids. Germline V gives CDR1 SEHNR, CDR2 FQNEAQ (reference sequence). This chain's CDR3 is CASSPGQGLYNEQFF.

V gene TRBV27 combines with J gene TRBJ2-1; TCRdb's D gene call, TRBD1, goes unchecked for lack of DNA. This CDR3 is built from 12 residues. Germline V lookup: CDR1 MNHEY, CDR2 SMNVEV (reference sequence). The CDR3: CASHDRGNEQFF.

This chain uses TRBV29-1 with TRBJ2-3; TCRdb's D gene call, TRBD1, goes unchecked for lack of DNA. Per the germline V gene, CDR1 is SQVTM and CDR2 is ANQGSEA. The length of the CDR3 is 14 residues. This CDR3 is CSVVRAGGADTQYF.